This T cell receptor beta chain was sequenced in a study of shared clonotypes between healthy human individuals. Study summary: Each donor's CD8 memory used one plate, CD8 naive two, each CD4 subset three.

This table comes from immunoSEQ multiplex PCR, and its TCRdb copy is limited to in-frame clones, with some not included. In the table there are about 2 million clones, 95% of which are singletons. The CDR3 is 15 amino acids. Per the germline V gene, CDR1 is SGHDT and CDR2 is YYEEEE. Trimming left V 0 bases short and J 1 base short, with 8 bases between. Comment on this clone: Antigen: not known.

General study findings and limits: About 5% was the fraction of naive CD4 clonotypes found shared across a few donors.

This chain connects TRBV5-6 to TRBJ2-1; no clear D. Specimen: naive CD4+ T cells sorted from blood. The subset is: CD45RA+ positively selected. This TCR was sampled from a man aged 18 to 30 in good health. This chain's CDR3 is CASSLVQKSYNEQFF. The CDR3 DNA is TGTGCCAGCAGCTTGGTACAAAAGTCCTACAATGAGCAGTTCTTC.